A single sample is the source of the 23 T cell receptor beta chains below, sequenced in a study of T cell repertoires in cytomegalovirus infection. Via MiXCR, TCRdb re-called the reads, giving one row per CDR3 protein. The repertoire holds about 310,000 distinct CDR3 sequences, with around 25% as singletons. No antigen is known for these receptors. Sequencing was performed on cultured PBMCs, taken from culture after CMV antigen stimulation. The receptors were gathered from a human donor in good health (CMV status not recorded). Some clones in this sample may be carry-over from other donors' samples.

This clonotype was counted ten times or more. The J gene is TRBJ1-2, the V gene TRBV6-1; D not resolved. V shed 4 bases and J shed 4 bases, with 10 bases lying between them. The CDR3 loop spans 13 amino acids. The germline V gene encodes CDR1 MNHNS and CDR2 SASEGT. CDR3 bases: TGTGCCAGCAGTGGGCGGCTTTTCTATGGCTACACCTTC. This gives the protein CASSGRLFYGYTF.

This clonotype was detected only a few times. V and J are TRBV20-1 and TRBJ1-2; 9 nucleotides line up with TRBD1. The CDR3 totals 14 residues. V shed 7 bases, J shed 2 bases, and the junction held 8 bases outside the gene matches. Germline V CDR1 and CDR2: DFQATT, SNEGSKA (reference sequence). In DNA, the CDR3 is TGCAGTGTACCCCAACAGGGGGCGAACTATGGCTACACCTTC. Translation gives CSVPQQGANYGYTF.

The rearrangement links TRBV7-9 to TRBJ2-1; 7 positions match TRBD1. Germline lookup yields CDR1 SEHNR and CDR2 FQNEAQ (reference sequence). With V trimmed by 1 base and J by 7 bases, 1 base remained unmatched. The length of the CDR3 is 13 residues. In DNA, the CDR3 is TGTGCCAGCAGCTTAGAGGGGGCTAATGAGCAGTTCTTC. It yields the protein CASSLEGANEQFF.

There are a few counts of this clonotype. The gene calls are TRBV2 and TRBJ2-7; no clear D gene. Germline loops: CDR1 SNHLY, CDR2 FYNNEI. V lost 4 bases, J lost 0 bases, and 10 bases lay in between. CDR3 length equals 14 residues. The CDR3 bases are TGTGCCAGCAGTGTAAGGTATCGCTCCTACGAGCAGTACTTC. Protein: CASSVRYRSYEQYF. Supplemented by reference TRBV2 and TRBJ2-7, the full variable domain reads EPEVTQTPSHQVTQMGQEVILRCVPISNHLYFYWYRQILGQKVEFLVSFYNNEISEKSEIFDDQFSVERPDGSNFTLKIRSTKLEDSAMYFCASSVRYRSYEQYFGPGTRLTVT.

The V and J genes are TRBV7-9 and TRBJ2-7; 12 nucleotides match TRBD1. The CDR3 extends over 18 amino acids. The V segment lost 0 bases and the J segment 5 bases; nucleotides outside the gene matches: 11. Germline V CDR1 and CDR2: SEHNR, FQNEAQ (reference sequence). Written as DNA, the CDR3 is TGTGCCAGCAGCTTAGCCGTAACCGGGACAGGGGGCTCTAACGAGCAGTACTTC. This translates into CASSLAVTGTGGSNEQYF.

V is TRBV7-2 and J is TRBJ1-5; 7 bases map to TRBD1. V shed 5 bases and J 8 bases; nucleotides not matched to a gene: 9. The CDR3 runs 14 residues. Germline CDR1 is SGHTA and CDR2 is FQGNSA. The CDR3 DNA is TGTGCCAGCAGCCAGGGGGGGCGGTTGGAGCCCCAGCATTTT. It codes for CASSQGGRLEPQHF.

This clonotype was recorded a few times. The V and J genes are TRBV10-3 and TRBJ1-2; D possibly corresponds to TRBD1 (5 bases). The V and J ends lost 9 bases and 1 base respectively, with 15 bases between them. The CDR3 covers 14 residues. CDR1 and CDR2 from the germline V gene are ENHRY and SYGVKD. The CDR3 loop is CAIWDGRINYGYTF. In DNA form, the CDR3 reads TGTGCCATTTGGGACGGCAGGATTAACTATGGCTACACCTTC.

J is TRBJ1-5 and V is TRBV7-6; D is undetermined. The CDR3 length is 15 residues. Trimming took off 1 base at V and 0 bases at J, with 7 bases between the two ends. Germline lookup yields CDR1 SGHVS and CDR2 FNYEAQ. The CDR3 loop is CASSLGPYSNQPQHF. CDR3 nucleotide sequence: TGTGCCAGCAGCTTAGGTCCCTATAGCAATCAGCCCCAGCATTTT. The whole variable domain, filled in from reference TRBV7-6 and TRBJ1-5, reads GAGVSQSPRYKVTKRGQDVALRCDPISGHVSLYWYRQALGQGPEFLTYFNYEAQQDKSGLPNDRFSAERPEGSISTLTIQRTEQRDSAMYRCASSLGPYSNQPQHFGDGTRLSIL.

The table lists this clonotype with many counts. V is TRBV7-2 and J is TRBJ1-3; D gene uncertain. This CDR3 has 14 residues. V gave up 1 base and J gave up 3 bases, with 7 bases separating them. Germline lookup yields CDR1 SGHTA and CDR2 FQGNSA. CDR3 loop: CASSLDVGGNTIYF. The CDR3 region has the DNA TGTGCCAGCAGCTTAGATGTCGGTGGAAACACCATATATTTT.

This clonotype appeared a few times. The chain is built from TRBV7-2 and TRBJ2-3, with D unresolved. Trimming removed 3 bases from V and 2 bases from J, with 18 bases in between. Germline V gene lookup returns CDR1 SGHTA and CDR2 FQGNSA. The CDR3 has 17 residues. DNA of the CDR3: TGTGCCAGCAGCTTCCGTTCGAAACGAACAATCACAGATACGCAGTATTTT. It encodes CASSFRSKRTITDTQYF.

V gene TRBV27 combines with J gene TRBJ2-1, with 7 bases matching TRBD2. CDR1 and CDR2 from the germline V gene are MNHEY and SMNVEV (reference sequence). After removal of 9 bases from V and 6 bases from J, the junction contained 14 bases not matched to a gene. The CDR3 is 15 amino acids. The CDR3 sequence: CARRGWGRAVNEQFF. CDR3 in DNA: TGTGCCAGGAGAGGGTGGGGGAGGGCCGTCAATGAGCAGTTCTTC.

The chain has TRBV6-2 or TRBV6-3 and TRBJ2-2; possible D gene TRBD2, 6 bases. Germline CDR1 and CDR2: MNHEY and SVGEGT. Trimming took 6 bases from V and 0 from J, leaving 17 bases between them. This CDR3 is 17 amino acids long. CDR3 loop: CASSHSQLAANTGELFF. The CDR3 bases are TGTGCCAGCAGCCATTCGCAACTAGCTGCGAACACCGGGGAGCTGTTTTTT.

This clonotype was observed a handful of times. DNA for the CDR3: TGTGCCAGCAGAGTCGGGGGCACAGATACGCAGTATTTT. Amino acid sequence: CASRVGGTDTQYF. V gene TRBV14 combines with J gene TRBJ2-3; D is possibly TRBD2 (5 bases). Germline loops: CDR1 SGHDN, CDR2 FVKESK. The CDR3 length is 13 residues. Trimming pared 6 bases from V and 1 base from J, leaving 8 bases between.

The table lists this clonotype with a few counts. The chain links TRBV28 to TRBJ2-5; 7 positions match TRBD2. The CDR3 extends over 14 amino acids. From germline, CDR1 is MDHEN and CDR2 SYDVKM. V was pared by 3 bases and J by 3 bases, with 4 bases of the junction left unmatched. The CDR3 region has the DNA TGTGCCAGCAGTTTTTTTGGGAGGGAAGAGACCCAGTACTTC. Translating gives CASSFFGREETQYF.

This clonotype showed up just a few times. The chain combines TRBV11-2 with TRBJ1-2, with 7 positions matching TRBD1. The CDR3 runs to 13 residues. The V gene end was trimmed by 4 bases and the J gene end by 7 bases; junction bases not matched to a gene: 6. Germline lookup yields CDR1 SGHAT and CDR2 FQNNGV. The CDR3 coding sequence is TGTGCCAGCAGCTCGCAGGGGGTTAGTGGCTACACCTTC. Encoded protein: CASSSQGVSGYTF.

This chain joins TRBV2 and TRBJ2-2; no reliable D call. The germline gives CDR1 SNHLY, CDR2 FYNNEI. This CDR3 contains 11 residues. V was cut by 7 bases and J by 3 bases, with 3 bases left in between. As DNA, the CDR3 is TGTGCCAGCAAGTACACCGGGGAGCTGTTTTTT. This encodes CASKYTGELFF. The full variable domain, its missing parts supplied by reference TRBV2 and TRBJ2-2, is EPEVTQTPSHQVTQMGQEVILRCVPISNHLYFYWYRQILGQKVEFLVSFYNNEISEKSEIFDDQFSVERPDGSNFTLKIRSTKLEDSAMYFCASKYTGELFFGEGSRLTVL.

Written as DNA, the CDR3 is TGCGCCAGCAGCCAAGATCCCACGAGCGGGACTAGCACAGATACGCAGTATTTT. Translation: CASSQDPTSGTSTDTQYF. This sequence joins TRBV4-1 and TRBJ2-3; 7 nucleotides line up with TRBD2. The CDR3 sequence is 18 residues long. Trimming at V came to 0 bases and at J to 0 bases, leaving 9 bases not matched to a gene. Germline CDR1 MGHRA, CDR2 YSYEKL.

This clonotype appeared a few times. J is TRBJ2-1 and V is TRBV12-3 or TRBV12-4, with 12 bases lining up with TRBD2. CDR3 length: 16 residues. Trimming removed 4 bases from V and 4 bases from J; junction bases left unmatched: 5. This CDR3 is CASSSPGTSGYNEQFF. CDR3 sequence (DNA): TGTGCCAGCAGTTCCCCCGGGACTAGCGGGTACAATGAGCAGTTCTTC.

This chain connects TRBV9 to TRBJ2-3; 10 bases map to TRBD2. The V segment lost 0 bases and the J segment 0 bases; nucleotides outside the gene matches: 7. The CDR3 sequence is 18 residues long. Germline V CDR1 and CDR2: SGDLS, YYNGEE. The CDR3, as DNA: TGTGCCAGCAGCGTAGCCCCAGCGGGAGGGTCTAGCACAGATACGCAGTATTTT. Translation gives CASSVAPAGGSSTDTQYF.

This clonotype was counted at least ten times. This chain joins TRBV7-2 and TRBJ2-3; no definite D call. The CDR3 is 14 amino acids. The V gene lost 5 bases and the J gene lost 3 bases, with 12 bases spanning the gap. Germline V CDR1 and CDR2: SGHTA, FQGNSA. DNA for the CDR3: TGTGCCAGCAGCCTAGACTCTGGAACAGATACGCAGTATTTT. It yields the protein CASSLDSGTDTQYF.

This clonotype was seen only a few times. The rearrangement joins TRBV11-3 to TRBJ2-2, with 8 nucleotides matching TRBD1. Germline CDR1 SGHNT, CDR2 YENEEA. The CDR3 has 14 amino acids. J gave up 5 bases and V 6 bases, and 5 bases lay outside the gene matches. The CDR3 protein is CASRWDRNTGELFF. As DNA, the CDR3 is TGTGCCAGCAGGTGGGACAGGAATACCGGGGAGCTGTTTTTT.

The CDR3 nucleotides are TGTGCCAGCAGCTTAGAAGCAGCCTACGAGCAGTACTTC. Encoded protein: CASSLEAAYEQYF. The chain has TRBV11-2 and TRBJ2-7; no definite D call. The CDR3 length is 13 residues. Germline V CDR1 and CDR2: SGHAT, FQNNGV. V lost 0 bases to trimming and J lost 2 bases, with 5 bases between them.

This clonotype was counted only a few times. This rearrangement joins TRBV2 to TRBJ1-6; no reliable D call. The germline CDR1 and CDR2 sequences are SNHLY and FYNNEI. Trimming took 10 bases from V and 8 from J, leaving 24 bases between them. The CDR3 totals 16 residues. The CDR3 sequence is CATRLAAGGSDSPLHF. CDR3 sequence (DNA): TGTGCCACCAGATTGGCTGCTGGCGGATCAGATTCACCCCTCCACTTT.